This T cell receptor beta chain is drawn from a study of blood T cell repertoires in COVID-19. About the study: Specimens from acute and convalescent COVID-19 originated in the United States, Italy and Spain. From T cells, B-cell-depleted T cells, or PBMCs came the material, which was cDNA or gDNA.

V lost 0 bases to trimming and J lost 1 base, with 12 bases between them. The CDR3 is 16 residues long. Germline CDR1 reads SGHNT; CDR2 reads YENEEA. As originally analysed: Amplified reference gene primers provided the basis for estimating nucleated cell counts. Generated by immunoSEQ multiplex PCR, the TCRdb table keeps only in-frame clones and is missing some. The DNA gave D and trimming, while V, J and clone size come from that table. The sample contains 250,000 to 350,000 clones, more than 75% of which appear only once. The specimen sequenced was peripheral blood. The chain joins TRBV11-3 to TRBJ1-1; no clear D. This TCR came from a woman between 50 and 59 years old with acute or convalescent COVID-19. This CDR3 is CASSLDGREGNTEAFF. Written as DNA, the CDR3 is TGTGCCAGCAGCTTAGATGGACGGGAGGGGAACACTGAAGCTTTCTTT.